The clone carrying this TCR beta chain was detected a few times. These data belong to a study of blood T cells in healthy people across ages. The CDR3 loop spans 15 amino acids. CDR1 is SGHTA and CDR2 is FQGNSA in the germline V gene. Caucasian, healthy and from Russia, the donors were aged between about 6 and 90. Primers used in a second PCR of roughly 7 to 11 cycles were a sample-barcoded 5' primer and a J-beta primer mix. Each cDNA molecule received a tag from a template-switch adaptor that had 12 random nucleotides. Each single sample gave us at least 2.5 million CDR3-containing paired-end reads. TCRdb called the 5' RACE reads again in MiXCR, with one record for every CDR3 protein. The repertoire has about 570,000 distinct CDR3 sequences, roughly a quarter of them found once; the top ten carry around a sixth.

The clonotype originates from a woman aged 70-85 years in good health. Sequenced sample: blood. The chain uses TRBV7-2 and TRBJ2-5; 7 nucleotides line up with TRBD1. The end of the DNA fits TRBJ2-1 better, so the J call may be wrong. CDR3 residues: CASSPPGQIYNEQFF. CDR3 coding DNA: TGTGCCAGCAGCCCCCCGGGACAGATCTACAATGAGCAGTTCTTC.